Listed here are 18 T cell receptor beta chains from one sample, sequenced in a study of blood T cell repertoires in COVID-19. TCRdb's table, derived via immunoSEQ multiplex PCR, lists solely in-frame clones and lacks some. Found here are about 350,000 clones, under 95% of them singletons; the top ten hold approximately 3.5%. Sequenced material: peripheral blood. The receptors here all came from a woman younger than 30 who had recovered from COVID-19.

In DNA, the CDR3 is TGCGCCAGCAGCCAGACCTCCCCCCCCAGGGGTAACACTGAAGCTTTCTTT. Amino acid sequence: CASSQTSPPRGNTEAFF. V is TRBV4-1 and J is TRBJ1-1, with a tentative D call TRBD1 (6 bases). Germline V gene data show CDR1 as MGHRA and CDR2 as YSYEKL. Trimming cost V 3 bases and J 2 bases, with 19 bases left between them. This CDR3 is built from 17 residues.

The chain is built from TRBV3-1 (or the pseudogene TRBV3-2) and TRBJ1-1, with 8 bases matching TRBD1. Germline V gene data show CDR1 as LGHDT and CDR2 as YNNKEL (reference sequence). V was pared by 3 bases and J by 4 bases, with 4 bases of the junction left unmatched. This CDR3 has 14 amino acids. The chain's CDR3 is CASSQSDRATEAFF. The CDR3 DNA is TGTGCCAGCAGCCAGTCGGACAGGGCCACTGAAGCTTTCTTT.

The V and J genes are TRBV5-8 and TRBJ1-1, with D unclear. This CDR3 comprises 13 residues. CDR1 is SGHTS and CDR2 is YDEGEE in the germline V gene. V lost 2 bases and J 3 bases, leaving 8 bases between the germline ends. For the CDR3, the DNA is TGTGCCAGCAGCTTCGGGGTATACACTGAAGCTTTCTTT. As protein: CASSFGVYTEAFF.

V usage is TRBV4-3 and J usage is TRBJ1-2, with D unresolved. The germline gives CDR1 LGHNA, CDR2 YSLEER. This CDR3 is 15 amino acids long. Trimming left V 0 bases short and J 6 bases short, with 14 bases between. CDR3 sequence: CASSQDLGRQDGYTF. The CDR3 DNA is TGCGCCAGCAGCCAAGATTTGGGCCGGCAAGATGGCTACACCTTC.

This rearrangement joins TRBV10-3 to TRBJ2-3; 8 bases match TRBD2. V lost 11 bases, J lost 4 bases, and 14 bases stayed unmatched. The germline V gene encodes CDR1 ENHRY and CDR2 SYGVKD. There are 15 residues in the CDR3. Here the CDR3 reads CAARGGAGVSDTQYF. The DNA of the CDR3 is TGTGCCGCCAGGGGCGGAGCGGGAGTGTCAGATACGCAGTATTTT.

On this clone: This CDR3 is also generated by other DNA sequences in the sample. The gene calls are TRBV5-4 and TRBJ2-7; D perhaps matches TRBD2 (5 bases). Trimming cost V 0 bases and J 1 base, with 8 bases left between them. The germline V gene has CDR1 SGHNT and CDR2 YYREEE (reference sequence). The CDR3 sequence is 14 residues long. CDR3 sequence (DNA): TGTGCCAGCAGCTTGGATCGGGGTTCCTACGAGCAGTACGTC. It specifies CASSLDRGSYEQYV.

The chain carries TRBV7-2 and TRBJ2-1; D ambiguous. Germline V gene data show CDR1 as SGHTA and CDR2 as FQGNSA. The CDR3 length is 13 residues. V lost 5 bases to trimming and J lost 5 bases, with 10 bases between them. CDR3 amino acids: CASSPHIDNEQFF. DNA of the CDR3: TGTGCCAGCAGCCCCCATATAGACAATGAGCAGTTCTTC.

This sequence joins TRBV9 and TRBJ2-2; no definite D call. The CDR3 consists of 12 residues. V gave up 3 bases and J gave up 7 bases, with 7 bases separating them. Germline CDR1 is SGDLS and CDR2 is YYNGEE. DNA of the CDR3: TGTGCCAGCAGCGACGCGTACGGGGAGCTGTTTTTT. As protein: CASSDAYGELFF. Combining the CDR3 with reference TRBV9 and TRBJ2-2 gives the whole variable domain DSGVTQTPKHLITATGQRVTLRCSPRSGDLSVYWYQQSLDQGLQFLIQYYNGEERAKGNILERFSAQQFPDLHSELNLSSLELGDSALYFCASSDAYGELFFGEGSRLTVL.

CDR3 amino acids: CASSEWPSGSFDEQFF. The CDR3 DNA reads TGCGCCAGCAGTGAGTGGCCTAGCGGGAGTTTCGATGAGCAGTTCTTC. The chain links TRBV10-1 to TRBJ2-1; 10 nucleotides match TRBD2. The germline V gene has CDR1 WNHNN and CDR2 SYGVQD (reference sequence). J lost 8 bases, V lost 1 base, and 8 bases had no gene match. CDR3 length: 16 residues.

V and J are TRBV4-1 and TRBJ2-1, with D tentatively TRBD2 (5 bases). CDR3 size: 14 residues. V lost 1 base to trimming and J lost 6 bases, with 10 bases between them. Germline CDR1 reads MGHRA; CDR2 reads YSYEKL. CDR3 loop: CASSQVGGSNEQFF. CDR3 nucleotides: TGCGCCAGCAGCCAAGTAGGCGGGTCCAATGAGCAGTTCTTC.

The chain combines TRBV5-1 with TRBJ2-3; D might be TRBD2 (6 bases). The CDR3 sequence is 14 residues long. V was pared by 5 bases and J by 9 bases, with 19 bases between. Germline CDR1 reads SGHRS; CDR2 reads YFSETQ. The CDR3 loop reads CASREGGPEPTQYF. For the CDR3, the DNA is TGCGCCAGCAGGGAGGGAGGCCCTGAGCCGACGCAGTATTTT.

The CDR3 sequence is CASNLGGRPGETQYF. In DNA form, the CDR3 reads TGTGCCAGCAACCTGGGGGGGAGGCCCGGAGAGACCCAGTACTTC. The V and J genes are TRBV28 and TRBJ2-5; the match to TRBD2 covers 7 bases. After removal of 7 bases from V and 4 bases from J, the junction contained 12 bases not matched to a gene. The CDR3 is 15 amino acids. Germline-derived CDR1 and CDR2 are MDHEN and SYDVKM.

The V gene is TRBV4-3, the J gene TRBJ2-6; D is perhaps TRBD1 (5 bases). The CDR3 covers 16 residues. Germline values: CDR1 LGHNA, CDR2 YSLEER. Trimming removed 4 bases from V and 4 bases from J, with 14 bases in between. The CDR3 here is CASSPHAGSGANVLTF. As DNA, the CDR3 is TGCGCCAGCAGCCCACACGCAGGGTCGGGGGCCAACGTCCTGACTTTC.

This chain connects TRBV9 to TRBJ1-2, with D uncertain. V was shortened by 2 bases and J by 0 bases, with 17 bases between the two germline ends. CDR1 is SGDLS and CDR2 is YYNGEE in the germline V gene. The CDR3 has 17 amino acids. The CDR3 region is CASSVRVFPNPNYGYTF. The CDR3 nucleotides read TGTGCCAGCAGCGTCCGAGTCTTCCCCAACCCTAACTATGGCTACACCTTC.

The V call is TRBV27, the J call TRBJ2-3, with a weak D call TRBD2 (6 bases). Germline CDR1 and CDR2: MNHEY and SMNVEV (reference sequence). The V end lost 3 bases, the J end lost 1 base, and 11 bases lay between the germline ends. The CDR3 length is 15 residues. CDR3 loop: CASSLEGRGTDTQYF. Written as DNA, the CDR3 is TGTGCCAGCAGTTTGGAGGGGCGGGGCACAGATACGCAGTATTTT.

The chain uses TRBV5-4 and TRBJ2-1; D is perhaps TRBD1 (5 bases). Trimming removed 5 bases at V and 7 bases at J, with 22 bases between. The germline V gene encodes CDR1 SGHNT and CDR2 YYREEE (reference sequence). This CDR3 is 16 amino acids long. CDR3 amino acids: CASRQAATIPMNEQFF. For the CDR3, the DNA is TGTGCCAGCAGACAGGCAGCCACTATACCCATGAATGAGCAGTTCTTC.

The chain links TRBV19 to TRBJ2-1; 7 nucleotides match TRBD1. V lost 5 bases to trimming and J lost 8 bases; unmatched junction nucleotides: 0. This CDR3 region has 11 residues. From germline, CDR1 is LNHDA and CDR2 SQIVND (reference sequence). CDR3 DNA sequence: TGTGCCAGTAGTCAGGGGGATGAGCAGTTCTTC. Translation: CASSQGDEQFF.

The chain recombines TRBV6-2 or TRBV6-3 with TRBJ2-7; 7 bases are a match to TRBD2. Germline V gene lookup returns CDR1 MNHEY and CDR2 SVGEGT. The V and J ends lost 5 bases and 1 base, in that order; junction bases with no gene match: 5. This CDR3 spans 14 amino acids. CDR3 region: CASSPLRGSYEQYV. The CDR3 DNA reads as TGTGCCAGCAGTCCCCTGCGGGGGTCCTACGAGCAGTACGTC.